What follows is one TCR beta chain and its context. Its antigen is undetermined. J was trimmed by 1 base and V by 0 bases; bases with no gene match: 3. The length of the CDR3 is 16 residues. Germline V gene data show CDR1 as MNHEY and CDR2 as SVGAGI. A NOSPECS grade of at least 4, a Clinical Activity Score of at least 3 and duration under 3 months were recorded in ophthalmopathy patients. Uncontrolled infection, other autoimmune disease, pregnancy or lactation excluded patients. Amplified TCR beta CDR3 regions came from RNA transcripts. The study used the HTBI primer set for a first-round RT-PCR of the TCR CDR3. TCRdb reprocessed the multiplex PCR reads with MiXCR, giving one entry per CDR3 protein. The sample includes 400,000 to 550,000 distinct CDR3 sequences, around a quarter of them seen just once. The source of the sample is a study of T cells in Graves' hyperthyroidism and ophthalmopathy. Study at large: Any treatment followed the collection of peripheral blood at initial diagnosis. Regarding the study as a whole: In blood, most of the thyroid clonotypes expanded above 0.001 were also present.

The gene calls are TRBV6-5 and TRBJ1-2, with TRBD1 matching 9 bases. The receptor's source is a woman younger than 45 with Graves' ophthalmopathy. Sequenced input: blood. CDR3 amino acids: CASSYSRDRVNYGYTF. As DNA, the CDR3 is TGTGCCAGCAGTTACTCAAGGGACAGGGTTAACTATGGCTACACCTTC.